This is a list of T cell receptor beta chains from one sample in a study of T-cell memory formation after mild COVID-19. TCRdb passed the 5' RACE reads through MiXCR, listing each CDR3 protein once. The sample records some 130,000 distinct CDR3 sequences, approximately 15% being singletons. Sequencing input: PBMCs or a T cell subset sorted from them (not recorded which). The receptors here all came from a man younger than 35 who had mild COVID-19 (a few samples of this study predate the infection). Cell type and time point are not known. CDR3s include the opening cysteine and the closing phenylalanine or tryptophan. The D gene is left open where the match is weak. Only some rows state a clone size, as once, few, many or a class for expanded clones.

v_gene,j_gene,d_gene,abundance,CDR3nt,CDR3aa
TRBV7-2,TRBJ2-3,TRBD1,few,TGTGCCAGCAGTCGAGACAGGGTTCTTGGAGATACGCAGTATTTT,CASSRDRVLGDTQYF
TRBV7-8,TRBJ2-7,TRBD1,NA,TGTGCCAGCAGCGGGCGGACAGGGGACACCTACGAGCAGTACTTC,CASSGRTGDTYEQYF
TRBV3-1,TRBJ2-3,TRBD2,few,TGTGCCAGCAGCCAAGATCCCCACGGGGGGTTCGGGGATACGCAGTATTTT,CASSQDPHGGFGDTQYF
TRBV7-2,TRBJ1-2,NA,few,TGTGCCAGCAGCTTCGGTGCATGGCAAGCTAACTATGGCTACACCTTC,CASSFGAWQANYGYTF
TRBV27,TRBJ2-4,NA,NA,TGTGCCAGCAGTTTATTGGGGAGAGCCAAAAACATTCAGTACTTC,CASSLLGRAKNIQYF
TRBV5-5,TRBJ1-2,NA,few,TGTGCCAGCAGCTTGAATCCAGCTAACTATGGCTACACCTTC,CASSLNPANYGYTF
TRBV7-3,TRBJ2-5,TRBD2,NA,TGTGCCAGCAGCTTTGGGGGAGGGAGAGAGACCCAGTACTTC,CASSFGGGRETQYF
TRBV15,TRBJ1-5,TRBD1,NA,TGTGCCACCAGCATAAATTCTGACAGGGGCGTTCAGCCCCAGCATTTT,CATSINSDRGVQPQHF
TRBV20-1,TRBJ1-1,NA,NA,TGCAGTGCTAGATCGTCCCAAGGGGGGGGAACTGAAGCTTTCTTT,CSARSSQGGGTEAFF
TRBV7-9,TRBJ2-2,NA,few,TGTGCCAGCAGCCCCGACAGTCTTGGGGCCGGGGAGCTGTTTTTT,CASSPDSLGAGELFF
TRBV18,TRBJ1-2,NA,few,TGTGCCAGCTCGGATACCGGGACACACGTCGGTGGCTACACCTTC,CASSDTGTHVGGYTF
TRBV20-1,TRBJ2-3,NA,few,TGCAGTGCCCCGAGACCCGGGCACACAGATACGCAGTATTTT,CSAPRPGHTDTQYF
TRBV7-8,TRBJ2-7,TRBD1,NA,TGTGCCAGCAGCTTGGCCGGGACAGGGGGCCACGAGCAGTACTTC,CASSLAGTGGHEQYF
TRBV7-2,TRBJ2-5,NA,few,TGTGCCAGCAGACCTAGCGTCCAAGAGACCCAGTACTTC,CASRPSVQETQYF
TRBV12-3/TRBV12-4,TRBJ1-5,TRBD1,NA,TGTGCCAGCAGTCCAGGGGGGAGGCCCCAGCATTTT,CASSPGGRPQHF
TRBV7-2,TRBJ2-5,NA,once,TGTGCCAGCAGCCTCGACCGGGGGACCCAGTACTTC,CASSLDRGTQYF
TRBV7-2,TRBJ2-3,TRBD2,few,TGTGCCAGCAGCTTAGTACGGGGGGGCACAGATACGCAGTATTTT,CASSLVRGGTDTQYF
TRBV20-1,TRBJ2-7,TRBD2,NA,TGCAGTGCTGAGCGGGACGGAACCTACGAGCAGTACTTC,CSAERDGTYEQYF
TRBV6-2/TRBV6-3,TRBJ2-3,TRBD2,NA,TGTGCCAGCAGGCAGCCGGGACTAATCAAAAATACGCAGTATTTT,CASRQPGLIKNTQYF
TRBV19,TRBJ1-5,NA,NA,TGTGCCAGCAGTCACAGCCGGGAGCAGCCCCAGCATTTT,CASSHSREQPQHF
TRBV20-1,TRBJ2-1,TRBD1,few,TGCAGTGTTAGGGGGCCCAATGAGCAGTTCTTC,CSVRGPNEQFF
TRBV11-2,TRBJ1-2,NA,many,TGTGCCAGCAGCTTAGATCAGGGGAGCTATGGCTACACCTTC,CASSLDQGSYGYTF
TRBV5-1,TRBJ1-6,TRBD1,few,TGCGCCAGCAGCCCGGACAGGGTCGGACGTCCCCTCCACTTT,CASSPDRVGRPLHF
TRBV10-3,TRBJ2-5,TRBD2,few,TGTGCCATCAGTTACACGGGGACTAGCGGAGAGACCCAGTACTTC,CAISYTGTSGETQYF
TRBV19,TRBJ1-5,NA,few,TGTGCCAGTAGTTCACCAGGAGATAGCCTAAAATTGAATCAGCCCCAGCATTTT,CASSSPGDSLKLNQPQHF
TRBV9,TRBJ2-3,NA,few,TGTGCCAGCAGCACCTCTGGGGGACTTACGTCAGATACGCAGTATTTT,CASSTSGGLTSDTQYF